This T cell receptor beta chain appears in the sequencing data of a study of CD8 T cells in ankylosing spondylitis. V was cut by 6 bases and J by 5 bases, with 12 bases left in between. This CDR3 contains 13 residues. CDR1 is KGHSH and CDR2 is LQKENI in the germline V gene. Worth noting for this clonotype: Its matching antigen is unknown.

As the method for making TCR beta libraries, quantitative 5'-RACE with molecular barcodes was used. TCRdb re-analysed the 5' RACE reads in MiXCR, keeping a single row per CDR3 protein. The table shows over 600,000 distinct CDR3 sequences, with over 15% occurring only once. Study-wide findings and caveats: In the blood and synovial fluid of reactive arthritis, some motif variants had been previously reported. Ankylosing spondylitis blood appeared to carry a characteristic TCR beta motif of eight or nine highly homologous variants. Clones tied to disease were said to be significantly enriched in matched ankylosing spondylitis synovial fluid. Disease-linked clones proved CD8+ and comparatively uncommon in peripheral blood.

The chain employs TRBV18 and TRBJ2-3, with D uncertain. Sequencing was performed on blood, either unsorted or a sorted T cell fraction (not recorded which). This TCR was sampled from a male donor with ankylosing spondylitis. The CDR3 nucleotides are TGTGCCAGCTCCTTCTTAAACGGAGATACGCAGTATTTT. Translation: CASSFLNGDTQYF.